A selection of T cell receptor beta chains follows, all from one sample in a study of shared clonotypes between healthy human individuals. Profiling relied on immunoSEQ multiplex PCR, and the TCRdb table lists in-frame clones only, not all of them. The table lists 2 million to 2.5 million clones, 85% to 95% of them singletons. Sequenced input: naive CD4+ T cells sorted from blood. The receptor source for this set is a man aged 18 to 30 in good health. The CDR3 runs from the conserved cysteine through the conserved F or W. A D gene is named only where the DNA matches it firmly. Size values are once, few and many counts, or a class for expanded clones, and some rows have none.

clone_size	j_call	v_call	d_call	cdr3_aa	cdr3_nt
NA	TRBJ1-5	TRBV25-1	NA	CASSEWGREEPQHF	TGTGCCAGCAGTGAATGGGGGCGCGAGGAGCCCCAGCATTTT
NA	TRBJ2-5	TRBV5-1	TRBD2	CASSMERGQETQYF	TGCGCCAGCAGCATGGAGCGGGGCCAAGAGACCCAGTACTTC
NA	TRBJ1-3	TRBV29-1	NA	CSVDGGRAGNTIYF	TGCAGCGTTGATGGGGGGAGGGCTGGAAACACCATATATTTT
NA	TRBJ2-1	TRBV9	NA	CASSVEGRNKNEQFF	TGTGCCAGCAGCGTAGAGGGACGGAATAAAAATGAGCAGTTCTTC
NA	TRBJ1-3	TRBV11-2	NA	CASRPQGNTIYF	TGTGCCAGCCGGCCGCAAGGAAACACCATATATTTT
NA	TRBJ2-3	TRBV7-2	TRBD2	CASTLAGTREQYF	TGTGCCAGCACCCTAGCGGGGACCCGGGAGCAGTATTTT
NA	TRBJ2-3	TRBV2	NA	CAGKKRTSTDTQYF	TGTGCCGGAAAGAAGCGGACTAGCACAGATACGCAGTATTTT
NA	TRBJ1-1	TRBV13	NA	CASSPTGKAEAFF	TGTGCCAGCAGCCCGACAGGTAAAGCTGAAGCTTTCTTT
NA	TRBJ2-1	TRBV7-2	TRBD2	CASSSVLLAGGVSYNEQFF	TGTGCCAGCAGCTCGGTGCTGCTAGCGGGAGGGGTTTCCTACAATGAGCAGTTCTTC
NA	TRBJ2-1	TRBV5-1	NA	CASSLVPPNNEQFF	TGCGCCAGCAGCTTAGTTCCCCCCAACAATGAGCAGTTCTTC
NA	TRBJ1-5	TRBV5-6	NA	CASSFGRLNQPQHF	TGTGCCAGCAGCTTTGGACGGCTCAATCAGCCCCAGCATTTT
NA	TRBJ2-2	TRBV19	TRBD2	CASSRSLTSGYTGELFF	TGTGCCAGTAGTAGGTCTTTGACTAGCGGATACACCGGGGAGCTGTTTTTT
NA	TRBJ2-5	TRBV4-2	NA	CASSQGQIFQETQYF	TGTGCCAGCAGCCAAGGACAGATTTTCCAAGAGACCCAGTACTTC
NA	TRBJ1-2	TRBV5-1	TRBD1	CASSAGQGGGGYTF	TGCGCCAGCAGCGCGGGACAGGGAGGAGGTGGCTACACCTTC
NA	TRBJ2-7	TRBV21-1	NA	CAGPGSEPLITFYEQYF	TGTGCCGGCCCGGGTAGCGAGCCTCTAATTACCTTTTACGAGCAGTACTTC
NA	TRBJ1-2	TRBV6-4	NA	CASSDSIGRDYYGYTF	TGTGCCAGCAGTGACTCGATAGGCCGGGACTACTATGGCTACACCTTC
NA	TRBJ1-2	TRBV5-6	NA	CASSLESGREKGGYTF	TGTGCCAGCAGCTTGGAGTCTGGCAGGGAGAAGGGTGGCTACACCTTC
NA	TRBJ2-1	TRBV9	TRBD2	CASNPGTSGEQFF	TGTGCCAGCAACCCAGGGACTAGCGGCGAGCAGTTCTTC
NA	TRBJ2-7	TRBV7-2	NA	CASSLGSPYEQYF	TGTGCCAGCAGCTTAGGGTCACCCTACGAGCAGTACTTC
NA	TRBJ1-2	TRBV6-5	TRBD1	CATGGVGTGYGYTF	TGTGCCACCGGGGGGGTAGGGACAGGTTATGGCTACACCTTC
NA	TRBJ2-2	TRBV30	NA	CAWRETGTGELFF	TGTGCCTGGAGGGAAACAGGGACCGGGGAGCTGTTTTTT
NA	TRBJ2-7	TRBV6-5	TRBD1	CASRNQGASSYEQYF	TGTGCCAGCAGAAACCAGGGGGCAAGTTCCTACGAGCAGTACTTC
NA	TRBJ1-2	TRBV5-1	NA	CASSLSPGASTYGYTF	TGCGCCAGCAGCTTGAGTCCAGGGGCCTCGACCTATGGCTACACCTTC
NA	TRBJ1-1	TRBV6-1	TRBD1	CASSANRGTEAFF	TGTGCCAGCAGTGCGAACAGGGGCACTGAAGCTTTCTTT
NA	TRBJ1-5	TRBV2	TRBD1	CASSETGVNQPQHF	TGTGCCAGCAGCGAGACAGGGGTAAATCAGCCCCAGCATTTT
NA	TRBJ2-2	TRBV28	TRBD1	CAVWGQGDGELFF	TGTGCCGTCTGGGGACAGGGCGACGGGGAGCTGTTTTTT
NA	TRBJ1-6	TRBV6-5	NA	CASSQVGNNSPLHF	TGTGCCTCCTCTCAAGTCGGGAATAATTCACCCCTCCACTTT
NA	TRBJ2-7	TRBV5-4	TRBD2	CASSLGSTSASYEQYF	TGTGCCAGCAGCTTGGGCTCCACTAGCGCCAGTTACGAGCAGTACTTC
NA	TRBJ1-6	TRBV6-6	NA	CASSRQRNSPLHF	TGTGCCAGCAGCAGACAAAGAAATTCACCCCTCCACTTT
NA	TRBJ2-7	TRBV7-2	TRBD2	CASSPKTSGTEKQYF	TGTGCCAGCAGCCCTAAGACTAGCGGGACCGAGAAGCAGTACTTC
NA	TRBJ1-6	TRBV5-1	NA	CASSSGLNNSPLHF	TGCGCCAGCAGCTCGGGACTCAATAATTCACCCCTCCACTTT
once	TRBJ2-3	TRBV11-1	TRBD1	CASSLGDRGHGDTQYF	TGTGCCAGCAGCTTAGGGGACAGGGGGCATGGAGATACGCAGTATTTT
NA	TRBJ1-6	TRBV5-4	TRBD1	CASSPDRVYSPLHF	TGTGCCAGCAGCCCCGACAGGGTATATTCACCCCTCCACTTT
NA	TRBJ1-2	TRBV11-2	NA	CASSLAQGYGYTF	TGTGCCAGCAGCTTAGCGCAGGGCTATGGCTACACCTTC
once	TRBJ1-1	TRBV6-6	NA	CASRPGTLNTEAFF	TGTGCCAGCAGGCCCGGGACACTGAACACTGAAGCTTTCTTT
NA	TRBJ2-2	TRBV10-3	NA	CAISPLGGLLNTGELFF	TGTGCCATCAGCCCCCTGGGGGGTTTGTTGAACACCGGGGAGCTGTTTTTT
once	TRBJ2-5	TRBV7-9	TRBD2	CASSKVAWEGRETQYF	TGTGCCAGCAGCAAAGTAGCGTGGGAGGGCCGCGAGACCCAGTACTTC
NA	TRBJ1-1	TRBV6-1	NA	CASSGGAAGTEAFF	TGTGCCAGCAGCGGAGGGGCTGCGGGAACTGAAGCTTTCTTT
NA	TRBJ1-5	TRBV5-8	TRBD1	CASSPGQGGVFNQPQHF	TGTGCCAGCAGCCCAGGACAGGGAGGAGTTTTCAATCAGCCCCAGCATTTT
NA	TRBJ1-2	TRBV5-3	NA	CARSGGGFGYGYTF	TGTGCCAGAAGCGGCGGAGGGTTCGGCTATGGCTACACCTTC
NA	TRBJ2-3	TRBV2	NA	CASSGQGFADTQYF	TGTGCCAGCAGTGGGCAGGGGTTCGCAGATACGCAGTATTTT
NA	TRBJ2-1	TRBV18	NA	CASSPGSGRSGQLYNEQFF	TGTGCCAGCTCACCAGGGTCCGGCCGCTCTGGACAATTGTACAATGAGCAGTTCTTC
NA	TRBJ2-2	TRBV19	TRBD2	CASSSSGTRGTGELFF	TGTGCCAGTAGTTCCTCCGGGACTAGAGGGACCGGGGAGCTGTTTTTT
NA	TRBJ2-7	TRBV4-3	TRBD1	CASSLGTGLDYEQYF	TGCGCCAGCAGCCTTGGGACAGGGTTAGACTACGAGCAGTACTTC
NA	TRBJ2-3	TRBV2	NA	CASTPPLVASTDTQYF	TGTGCCAGCACCCCACCATTGGTAGCTAGCACAGATACGCAGTATTTT
NA	TRBJ2-7	TRBV4-1	NA	CASSQGADKSYEQYF	TGCGCCAGCAGCCAAGGGGCGGATAAATCCTACGAGCAGTACTTC
NA	TRBJ1-6	TRBV6-5	NA	CASSPTQGGSTKLHF	TGTGCCAGCAGCCCGACCCAAGGCGGGTCCACCAAGCTCCACTTT
once	TRBJ1-1	TRBV5-4	NA	CASSLGGLGSMNTEAFF	TGTGCCAGCAGCTTGGGAGGATTGGGTTCAATGAACACTGAAGCTTTCTTT
NA	TRBJ2-7	TRBV7-2	TRBD1	CASRPQGAGEQYF	TGTGCCAGCAGACCCCAGGGGGCTGGCGAGCAGTACTTC
NA	TRBJ2-1	TRBV6-1	NA	CATRPPGWGEQFF	TGTGCCACCAGACCACCGGGGTGGGGTGAGCAGTTCTTC
NA	TRBJ1-5	TRBV4-2	NA	CASSQVEFSNQPQHF	TGTGCCAGCAGCCAAGTGGAGTTTAGCAATCAGCCCCAGCATTTT
NA	TRBJ1-6	TRBV7-3	NA	CASSLTGQGNSPLHF	TGTGCCAGCAGCTTAACTGGGCAGGGGAATTCACCCCTCCACTTT
NA	TRBJ1-6	TRBV28	NA	CASSPRDPRALHF	TGTGCCAGCAGTCCCCGCGATCCAAGGGCCCTCCACTTT
NA	TRBJ2-3	TRBV7-6	TRBD2	CASSLLAGGTDTQYF	TGTGCCAGCAGCCTACTAGCGGGGGGGACAGATACGCAGTATTTT